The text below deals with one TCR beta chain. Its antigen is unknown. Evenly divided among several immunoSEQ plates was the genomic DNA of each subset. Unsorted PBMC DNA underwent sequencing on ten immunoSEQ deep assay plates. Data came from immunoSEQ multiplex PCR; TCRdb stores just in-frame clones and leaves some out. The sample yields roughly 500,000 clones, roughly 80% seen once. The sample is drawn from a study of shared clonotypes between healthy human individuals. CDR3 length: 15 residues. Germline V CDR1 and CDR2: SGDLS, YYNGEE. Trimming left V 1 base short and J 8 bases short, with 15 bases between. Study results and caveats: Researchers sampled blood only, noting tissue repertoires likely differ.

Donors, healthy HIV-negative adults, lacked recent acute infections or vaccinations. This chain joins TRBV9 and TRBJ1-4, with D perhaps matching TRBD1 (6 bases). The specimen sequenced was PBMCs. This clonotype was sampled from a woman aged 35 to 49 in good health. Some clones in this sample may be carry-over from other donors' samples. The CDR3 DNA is TGTGCCAGCAGCGTATCACAGGGACTAGACGAAAAACTGTTTTTT. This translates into CASSVSQGLDEKLFF.